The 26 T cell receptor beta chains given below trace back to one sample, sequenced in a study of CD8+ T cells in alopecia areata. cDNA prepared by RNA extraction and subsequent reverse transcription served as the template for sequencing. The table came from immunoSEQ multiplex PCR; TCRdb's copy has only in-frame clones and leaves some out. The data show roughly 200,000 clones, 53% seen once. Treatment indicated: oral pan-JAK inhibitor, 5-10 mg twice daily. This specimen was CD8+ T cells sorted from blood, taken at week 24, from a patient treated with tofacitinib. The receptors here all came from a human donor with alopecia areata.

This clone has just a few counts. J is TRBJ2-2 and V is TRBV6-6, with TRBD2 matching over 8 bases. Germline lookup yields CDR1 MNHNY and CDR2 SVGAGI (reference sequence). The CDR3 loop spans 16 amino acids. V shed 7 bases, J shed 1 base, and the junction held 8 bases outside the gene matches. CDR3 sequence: CASIHTGLGNTGELFF. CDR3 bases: TGTGCCAGCATCCACACGGGACTAGGGAACACCGGGGAGCTGTTTTTT.

The CDR3 region has the DNA TGCAGCGTAGAAAGGGAGAACACTGAAGCTTTCTTT. It yields the protein CSVERENTEAFF. J is TRBJ1-1 and V is TRBV29-1; D call uncertain. Germline-derived CDR1 and CDR2 are SQVTM and ANQGSEA. The CDR3 is made up of 12 amino acids. V was clipped by 6 bases and J by 1 base, with 9 bases between them.

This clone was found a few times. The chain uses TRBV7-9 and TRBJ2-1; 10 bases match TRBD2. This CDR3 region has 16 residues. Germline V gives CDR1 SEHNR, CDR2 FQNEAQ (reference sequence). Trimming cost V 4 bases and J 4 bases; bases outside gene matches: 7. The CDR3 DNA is TGTGCCAGCAGCTCCCAGCGGGGGGGCCGTTACAATGAGCAGTTCTTC. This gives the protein CASSSQRGGRYNEQFF.

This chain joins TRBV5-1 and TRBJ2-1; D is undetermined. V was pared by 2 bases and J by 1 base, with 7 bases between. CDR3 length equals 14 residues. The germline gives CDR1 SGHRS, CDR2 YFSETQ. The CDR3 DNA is TGCGCCAGCAGCTTCGCAGGTTCCTACAATGAGCAGTTCTTC. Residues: CASSFAGSYNEQFF.

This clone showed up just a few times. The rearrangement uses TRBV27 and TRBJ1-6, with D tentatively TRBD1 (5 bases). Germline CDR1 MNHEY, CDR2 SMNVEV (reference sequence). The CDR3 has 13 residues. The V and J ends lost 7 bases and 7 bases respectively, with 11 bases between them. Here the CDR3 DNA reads TGTGCCAGCAAGCCGGGGGGGAATTCACCCCTCCACTTT. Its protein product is CASKPGGNSPLHF.

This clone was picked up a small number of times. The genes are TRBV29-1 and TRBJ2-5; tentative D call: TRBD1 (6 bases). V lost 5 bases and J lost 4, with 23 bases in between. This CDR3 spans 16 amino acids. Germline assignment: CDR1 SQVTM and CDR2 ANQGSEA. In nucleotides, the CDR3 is TGCAGCGTTCTTCCAGAAAATACAGGGTGGAGAGAGACCCAGTACTTC. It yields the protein CSVLPENTGWRETQYF.

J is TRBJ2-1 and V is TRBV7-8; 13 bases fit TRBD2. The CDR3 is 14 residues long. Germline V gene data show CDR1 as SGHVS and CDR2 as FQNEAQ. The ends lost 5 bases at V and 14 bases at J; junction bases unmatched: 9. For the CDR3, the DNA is TGTGCCAGCAGCCCGACTAGCGGGGGGCTGACAGAGTTCTTC. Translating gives CASSPTSGGLTEFF.

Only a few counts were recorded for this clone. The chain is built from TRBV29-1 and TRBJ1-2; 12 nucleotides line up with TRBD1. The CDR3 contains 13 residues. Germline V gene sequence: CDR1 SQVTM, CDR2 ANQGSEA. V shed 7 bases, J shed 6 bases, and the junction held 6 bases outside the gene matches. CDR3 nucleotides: TGCAGCGGAGAGGGACAGGGGGCTAATGGCTACACCTTC. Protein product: CSGEGQGANGYTF.

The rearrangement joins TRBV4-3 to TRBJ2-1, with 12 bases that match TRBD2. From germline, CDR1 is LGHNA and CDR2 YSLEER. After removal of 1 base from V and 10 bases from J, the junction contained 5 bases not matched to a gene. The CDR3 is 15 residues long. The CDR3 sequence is CASSQASGTSGEQFF. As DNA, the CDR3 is TGCGCCAGCAGCCAAGCGTCCGGGACTAGCGGGGAGCAGTTCTTC.

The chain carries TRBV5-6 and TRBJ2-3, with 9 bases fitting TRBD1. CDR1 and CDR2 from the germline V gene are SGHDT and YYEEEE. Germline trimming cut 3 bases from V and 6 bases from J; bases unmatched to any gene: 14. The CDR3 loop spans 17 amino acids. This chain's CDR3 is CASSSKKDRGDSDTQYF. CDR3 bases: TGTGCCAGCAGCTCAAAGAAGGACAGGGGAGATAGTGATACGCAGTATTTT. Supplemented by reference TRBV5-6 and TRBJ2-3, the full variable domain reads DAGVTQSPTHLIKTRGQQVTLRCSPKSGHDTVSWYQQALGQGPQFIFQYYEEEERQRGNFPDRFSGHQFPNYSSELNVNALLLGDSALYLCASSSKKDRGDSDTQYFGPGTRLTVL.

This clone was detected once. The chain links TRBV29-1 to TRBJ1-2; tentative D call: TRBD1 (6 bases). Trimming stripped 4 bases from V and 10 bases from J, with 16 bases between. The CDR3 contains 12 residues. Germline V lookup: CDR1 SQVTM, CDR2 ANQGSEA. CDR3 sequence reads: CSVVVQGVNYTF. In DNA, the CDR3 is TGCAGCGTTGTAGTACAGGGAGTAAACTACACCTTC.

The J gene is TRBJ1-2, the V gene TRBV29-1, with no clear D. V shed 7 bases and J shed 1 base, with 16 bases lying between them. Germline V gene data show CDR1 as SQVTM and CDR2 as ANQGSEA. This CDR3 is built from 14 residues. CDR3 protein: CSARLDRDNYGYTF. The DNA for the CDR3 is TGCAGCGCCCGACTGGACCGGGATAACTATGGCTACACCTTC.

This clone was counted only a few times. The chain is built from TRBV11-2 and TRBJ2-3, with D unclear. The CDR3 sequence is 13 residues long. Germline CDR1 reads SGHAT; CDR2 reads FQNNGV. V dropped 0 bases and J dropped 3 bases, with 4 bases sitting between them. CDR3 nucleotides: TGTGCCAGCAGCTTAGAGCCGACAGATACGCAGTATTTT. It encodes CASSLEPTDTQYF.

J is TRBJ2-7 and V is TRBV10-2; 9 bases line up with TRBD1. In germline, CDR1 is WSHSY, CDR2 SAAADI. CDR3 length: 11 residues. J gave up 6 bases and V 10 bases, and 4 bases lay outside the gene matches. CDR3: CATGTGTEQYF. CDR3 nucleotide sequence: TGCGCCACCGGGACAGGGACCGAGCAGTACTTC.

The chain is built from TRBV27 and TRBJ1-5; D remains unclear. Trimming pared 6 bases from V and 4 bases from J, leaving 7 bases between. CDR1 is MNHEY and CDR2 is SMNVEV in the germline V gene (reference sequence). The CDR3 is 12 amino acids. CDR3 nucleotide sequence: TGTGCCAGCAGGTTGGGGAATCAGCCCCAGCATTTT. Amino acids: CASRLGNQPQHF.

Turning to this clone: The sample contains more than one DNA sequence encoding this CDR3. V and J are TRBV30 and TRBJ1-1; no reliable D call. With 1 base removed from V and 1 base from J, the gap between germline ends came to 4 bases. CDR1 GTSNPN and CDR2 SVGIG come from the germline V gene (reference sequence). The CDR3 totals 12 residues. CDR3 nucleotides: TGTGCCTGGAGTGGGAGGAACACTGAAGCTTTCTTT. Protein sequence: CAWSGRNTEAFF.

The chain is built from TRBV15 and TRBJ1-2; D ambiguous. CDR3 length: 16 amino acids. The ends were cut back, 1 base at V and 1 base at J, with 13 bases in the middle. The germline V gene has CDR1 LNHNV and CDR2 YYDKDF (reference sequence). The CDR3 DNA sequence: TGTGCCACCAGCAGAGGCCCAGGATCCCTTAACTATGGCTACACCTTC. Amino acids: CATSRGPGSLNYGYTF.

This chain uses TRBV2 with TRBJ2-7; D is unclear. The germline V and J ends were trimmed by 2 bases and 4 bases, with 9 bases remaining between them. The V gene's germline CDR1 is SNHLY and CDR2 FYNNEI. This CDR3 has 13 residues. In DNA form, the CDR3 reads TGTGCCAGCAGTGAATGGAAAGGGTACGAGCAGTACTTC. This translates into CASSEWKGYEQYF.

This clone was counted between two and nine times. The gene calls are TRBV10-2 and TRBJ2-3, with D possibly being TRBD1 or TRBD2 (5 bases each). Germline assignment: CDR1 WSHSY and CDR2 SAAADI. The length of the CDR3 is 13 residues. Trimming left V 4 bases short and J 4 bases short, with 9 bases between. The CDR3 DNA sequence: TGCGCCAGCAGTGTCCGGGACCCAGATACGCAGTATTTT. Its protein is CASSVRDPDTQYF.

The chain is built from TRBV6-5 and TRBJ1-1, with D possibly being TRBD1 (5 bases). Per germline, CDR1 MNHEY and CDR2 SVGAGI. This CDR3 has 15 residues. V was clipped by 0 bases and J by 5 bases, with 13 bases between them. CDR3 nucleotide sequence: TGTGCCAGCAGTTACTCTACGGGGGGAAGTACTGAAGCTTTCTTT. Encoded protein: CASSYSTGGSTEAFF.

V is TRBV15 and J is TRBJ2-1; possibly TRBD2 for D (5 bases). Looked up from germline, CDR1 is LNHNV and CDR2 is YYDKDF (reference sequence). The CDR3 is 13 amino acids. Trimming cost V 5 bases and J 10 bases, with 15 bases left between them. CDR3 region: CATSRRGAREQFF. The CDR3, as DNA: TGTGCCACCAGCCGCCGGGGAGCGCGAGAGCAGTTCTTC.

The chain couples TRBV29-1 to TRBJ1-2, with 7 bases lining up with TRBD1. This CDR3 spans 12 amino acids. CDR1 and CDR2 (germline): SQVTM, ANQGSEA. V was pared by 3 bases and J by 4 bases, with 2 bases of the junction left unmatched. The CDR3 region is CSVETGFYGYTF. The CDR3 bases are TGCAGCGTTGAGACAGGGTTCTATGGCTACACCTTC.

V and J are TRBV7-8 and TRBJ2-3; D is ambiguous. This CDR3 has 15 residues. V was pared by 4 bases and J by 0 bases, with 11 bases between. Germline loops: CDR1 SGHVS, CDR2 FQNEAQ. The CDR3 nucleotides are TGTGCCAGCAGCTCGATGAGGTCTAGCACAGATACGCAGTATTTT. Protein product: CASSSMRSSTDTQYF.

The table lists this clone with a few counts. In DNA form, the CDR3 reads TGCGCCAGCAGCCAAGAGCGGGGGGGGCCATACAATGAGCAGTTCTTC. Protein product: CASSQERGGPYNEQFF. The chain couples TRBV4-3 to TRBJ2-1; 9 bases agree with TRBD2. CDR3 length equals 16 residues. Germline V gives CDR1 LGHNA, CDR2 YSLEER. V dropped 0 bases and J dropped 4; count of bases not matched to a gene: 4.

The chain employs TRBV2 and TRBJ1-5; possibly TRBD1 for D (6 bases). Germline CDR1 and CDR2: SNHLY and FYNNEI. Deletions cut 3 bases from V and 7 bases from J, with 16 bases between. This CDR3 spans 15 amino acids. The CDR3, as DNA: TGTGCCAGCAGTGATCCATCGGGGGCTCGCCAGCCCCAGCATTTT. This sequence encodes CASSDPSGARQPQHF.

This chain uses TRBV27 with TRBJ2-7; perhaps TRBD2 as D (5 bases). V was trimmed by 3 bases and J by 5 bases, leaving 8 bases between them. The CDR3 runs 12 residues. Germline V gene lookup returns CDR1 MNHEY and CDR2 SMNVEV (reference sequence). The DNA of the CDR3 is TGTGCCAGCAGTTTGTACGGGAACGAGCAGTACTTC. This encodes CASSLYGNEQYF.